The clone carrying this TCR beta chain showed up just a few times. Its specificity is not known. This clone may be a read error of a much larger clone one base away. Trimming pared 0 bases from V and 5 bases from J, leaving 14 bases between. Germline lookup yields CDR1 SGHDN and CDR2 FVKESK. This CDR3 spans 16 amino acids. The data belong to a study of read filtering for tumor transcriptome and immune sequencing. Across the study: By R-ISS, stages I, II and III held about 8, 16 and 7 patients. Study outcomes and limitations: The sorted CD138-negative fraction was a mixed bone marrow immune population, not purified T cells.

The library was built from about 400 ng RNA with molecular barcoded adaptors for alpha/delta and beta/gamma chains. MiXCR, applied by TCRdb to the reads, yields one record per CDR3 protein. The sample includes about 58,000 distinct CDR3 sequences, 12% of them seen just once. The receptor comes from a donor aged 40 or older with multiple myeloma. The genes are TRBV14 and TRBJ1-5, with D perhaps TRBD1 (5 bases). The sequencing input was a population of CD138-negative cells sorted from bone marrow. The CDR3 bases are TGTGCCAGCAGCCAAGAAGGGCGGAGGGGTGATCAGCCCCAGCATTTT. Amino acid sequence: CASSQEGRRGDQPQHF.